This T cell receptor (beta chain) is drawn from a study of T-cell memory formation after mild COVID-19. The CDR3 totals 15 residues. CDR1 is MNHEY, CDR2 SVGEGT, per germline. TCRdb re-called the 5' RACE reads with MiXCR, one entry per CDR3 protein. This sample carries approximately 45,000 distinct CDR3 sequences, over 6.5% of them seen once, and the ten largest clones take approximately 0.74%. This clonotype has just a few counts. Its antigen is unidentified. The germline gene is not matched at one end of the junction; a read error may be the cause. Study-wide results and caveats: CM and EM subsets held most contracting CD4+ clones; EMRA held CD8+ ones. The study found balanced CD4/CD8 in clones contracting day 15 to 85 and a CD4+ lean in later expanders.

This TCR came from an adult who had mild COVID-19 (a few samples of this study predate the infection). Cell type and time point are not known. The chain is built from TRBV6-2 or TRBV6-3 and TRBJ2-6; D remains ambiguous. The sequencing input was PBMCs or a T cell subset sorted from them (not recorded which). The CDR3 DNA follows: TGTTCCAGCAGTTATGGCGGCTCTGGGGCCAACGTCCTGACTTTC. Translated, it gives CSSSYGGSGANVLTF.